The sequence of this T cell receptor (beta chain) was determined in a study of CD8+ T cells in alopecia areata. V trimming: 3 bases; J trimming: 4 bases; junction bases outside the gene matches: 8. This CDR3 is built from 16 residues. Germline V gene data show CDR1 as MNHNS and CDR2 as SASEGT. cDNA reverse transcribed from extracted RNA served as the sequencing template. The table came from immunoSEQ multiplex PCR; TCRdb's copy has only in-frame clones and leaves some out. The profile covers tens of thousands of clones, with 66% appearing a single time and roughly a quarter taken by the ten largest. Treatment noted: oral pan-JAK inhibitor, 5-10 mg twice daily.

The sample consisted of CD8+ T cells sorted from blood, taken at week 24, from a patient treated with tofacitinib. The chain combines TRBV6-1 with TRBJ2-5, with 10 bases aligning to TRBD1. This receptor was taken from a human donor with alopecia areata. This CDR3 is CASSDPDRGRRETQYF. Here the CDR3 DNA reads TGTGCCAGCAGTGATCCAGACAGGGGGCGACGAGAGACCCAGTACTTC.